Sequencing of this TCR beta chain was carried out in a study of T cells expressing NK-cell markers. After re-calling the 5' RACE reads, TCRdb lists one entry per CDR3 protein, DNA absent. The sample data list about 380,000 distinct CDR3 sequences. The source is a man aged 18-69 years in good health. Sequenced sample: blood T cells: a sorted CD56 or NKG2C T cell subset, CD4+ or CD8+ T cells, or bulk PBMC T cells (not recorded which).

The chain's CDR3 is CASSPHRGSSYNEQFF. The chain couples TRBV28 to TRBJ2-1; TCRdb calls TRBD2, which cannot be checked without DNA. The V gene's germline CDR1 is MDHEN and CDR2 SYDVKM. The CDR3 is made up of 16 amino acids.